One sample yielded the 24 T cell receptor beta chains listed below, sequenced in a study of technical replicates of blood from a few donors. Assay used: immunoSEQ multiplex PCR; TCRdb lists only in-frame clones, some missing. The repertoire consists of about 70,000 clones, with about 94% occurring once and the leading ten covering 0.3% to 0.5%. Sequencing was performed on T cells isolated from PBMCs. Source of these receptors: a human donor in good health.

The CDR3 loop is CASRSSPTNTGELFF. CDR3 sequence (DNA): TGTGCCAGTAGATCTAGCCCTACGAACACCGGGGAGCTGTTTTTT. The chain has TRBV19 and TRBJ2-2; D may be TRBD2 (5 bases). The CDR3 is 15 amino acids. The V and J ends lost 6 bases and 0 bases respectively, with 11 bases between them. The germline V gene has CDR1 LNHDA and CDR2 SQIVND (reference sequence).

The V and J genes are TRBV5-4 and TRBJ2-3; no clear D. The CDR3 has 12 residues. Germline V gives CDR1 SGHNT, CDR2 YYREEE (reference sequence). V dropped 5 bases and J dropped 5 bases, with 9 bases sitting between them. This CDR3 is CASSYSGDTQYF. In DNA form, the CDR3 reads TGTGCCAGCAGTTATAGTGGAGATACGCAGTATTTT.

The chain couples TRBV7-8 to TRBJ2-7; D might be TRBD1 (6 bases). This CDR3 is built from 12 residues. The germline gives CDR1 SGHVS, CDR2 FQNEAQ. V was clipped by 7 bases and J by 1 base, with 8 bases between them. CDR3 sequence reads: CASTDRSYEQYF. CDR3 DNA: TGTGCCAGCACGGACAGATCCTACGAGCAGTACTTC.

The genes are TRBV5-5 and TRBJ2-1; possibly TRBD1 for D (6 bases). The CDR3 loop spans 15 amino acids. Germline V gene lookup returns CDR1 SGHKS and CDR2 YYEKEE (reference sequence). V dropped 1 base and J dropped 7 bases, with 15 bases sitting between them. The CDR3 loop is CASSLLRGVANEQFF. CDR3 nucleotides: TGTGCCAGCAGCTTGCTCAGGGGAGTAGCGAATGAGCAGTTCTTC.

The DNA for the CDR3 is TGTGCCAGCAGCCTTTCCCCCGGGACAGTGAACACTGAAGCTTTCTTT. Protein sequence: CASSLSPGTVNTEAFF. This sequence joins TRBV4-2 and TRBJ1-1; TRBD1 matches 7 bases. Trimming at V came to 4 bases and at J to 0 bases, leaving 8 bases not matched to a gene. This CDR3 is 16 amino acids long. CDR1 is LGHNA and CDR2 is YNFKEQ in the germline V gene.

The count of this clone is one. This chain uses TRBV12-5 with TRBJ1-2; TRBD1 matches 7 bases. CDR3 size: 15 residues. V was pared by 5 bases and J by 4 bases, with 10 bases of the junction left unmatched. Per the germline V gene, CDR1 is LGHNT and CDR2 is FRNRAP. The CDR3, as DNA: TGTGCTAGTGGTAACGATTCCGGGACAGCCTATGGCTACACCTTC. Translating it yields CASGNDSGTAYGYTF.

The gene calls are TRBV7-8 and TRBJ2-7; perhaps TRBD2 as D (5 bases). The CDR3 runs 15 residues. Trimming left V 1 base short and J 2 bases short, with 12 bases between. Germline values: CDR1 SGHVS, CDR2 FQNEAQ. The chain's CDR3 is CASSLGSGRPYEQYF. DNA for the CDR3: TGTGCCAGCAGCTTAGGTTCGGGGAGACCCTACGAGCAGTACTTC.

This chain links TRBV5-1 with TRBJ1-3; D gene uncertain. The CDR3 covers 14 residues. Germline V lookup: CDR1 SGHRS, CDR2 YFSETQ. Trimming pared 0 bases from V and 0 bases from J, leaving 4 bases between. The CDR3 loop is CASSLGDSGNTIYF. The CDR3 DNA follows: TGCGCCAGCAGCTTGGGAGACTCTGGAAACACCATATATTTT.

The gene calls are TRBV9 and TRBJ1-4, with D maybe TRBD1 (6 bases). This CDR3 is 14 amino acids long. V lost 7 bases and J lost 7, with 17 bases in between. The V gene's germline CDR1 is SGDLS and CDR2 YYNGEE. Written as DNA, the CDR3 is TGTGCCAGCCAACCAGCAGGGGTTGGTGAAAAACTGTTTTTT. Protein sequence: CASQPAGVGEKLFF.

The chain combines TRBV15 with TRBJ2-4, with D possibly being TRBD1 (5 bases). Trimming removed 0 bases from V and 4 bases from J, with 19 bases in between. Germline assignment: CDR1 LNHNV and CDR2 YYDKDF (reference sequence). The CDR3 totals 18 residues. This CDR3 reads CATSRDGKLRTHKNIQYF. Written as DNA, the CDR3 is TGTGCCACCAGCAGAGATGGCAAACTTCGGACACATAAAAACATTCAGTACTTC.

The gene calls are TRBV5-6 and TRBJ2-5; TRBD1 agrees at 8 bases. The trim removed 2 bases at V and 4 bases at J, leaving 4 bases unmatched. The CDR3 has 14 amino acids. Germline assignment: CDR1 SGHDT and CDR2 YYEEEE. CDR3 sequence (DNA): TGTGCCAGCAGCTTTTCAGGGGGCGGAGAGACCCAGTACTTC. Its protein is CASSFSGGGETQYF.

In DNA, the CDR3 is TGTGCCAGCAGCTTAGTGGTACTAGCGGGAGTAAAAGAGACCCAGTACTTC. It translates to CASSLVVLAGVKETQYF. The gene calls are TRBV7-8 and TRBJ2-5; TRBD2 aligns across 11 bases. V lost 1 base to trimming and J lost 3 bases; unmatched junction nucleotides: 7. Germline CDR1 and CDR2: SGHVS and FQNEAQ. CDR3 length equals 17 residues.

The genes are TRBV29-1 and TRBJ2-1; TRBD2 aligns across 11 bases. In germline, CDR1 is SQVTM, CDR2 ANQGSEA. The V gene end was trimmed by 3 bases and the J gene end by 5 bases; junction bases not matched to a gene: 6. This CDR3 region has 15 residues. CDR3 coding DNA: TGCAGCGTTGAGCGTCTAGCGGGAGGAGACAATGAGCAGTTCTTC. The encoded protein is CSVERLAGGDNEQFF.

V is TRBV9 and J is TRBJ2-1; 14 nucleotides line up with TRBD2. J gave up 7 bases and V 3 bases, and 6 bases lay outside the gene matches. CDR1 is SGDLS and CDR2 is YYNGEE in the germline V gene. CDR3 length equals 16 residues. This CDR3 is CASSEKGLAGENEQFF. CDR3 DNA sequence: TGTGCCAGCAGCGAGAAGGGACTAGCGGGAGAGAATGAGCAGTTCTTC.

The gene calls are TRBV7-8 and TRBJ2-7, with a weak D call TRBD1 (5 bases). The CDR3 spans 14 residues. Germline values: CDR1 SGHVS, CDR2 FQNEAQ. V was clipped by 1 base and J by 0 bases, with 7 bases between them. The DNA for the CDR3 is TGTGCCAGCAGCTTAGAGGGGTTCTCCTACGAGCAGTACTTC. It specifies CASSLEGFSYEQYF.

The chain joins TRBV10-1 to TRBJ2-3; 11 nucleotides line up with TRBD1. The J segment lost 7 bases and the V segment lost 3 bases, leaving 6 bases of the junction unmatched. The germline gives CDR1 WNHNN, CDR2 SYGVQD (reference sequence). The CDR3 length is 15 residues. The chain's CDR3 is CASSDGGTGGNTQYF. CDR3 coding DNA: TGCGCCAGCAGTGATGGCGGGACAGGGGGAAATACGCAGTATTTT.

The V and J genes are TRBV11-2 and TRBJ2-1; 10 bases map to TRBD1. Germline V lookup: CDR1 SGHAT, CDR2 FQNNGV. V shed 6 bases and J 9 bases; nucleotides not matched to a gene: 11. The CDR3 contains 15 residues. The CDR3 sequence is CASRKERQGAREQFF. The CDR3 DNA reads TGTGCCAGCAGAAAGGAGAGACAGGGGGCGCGTGAGCAGTTCTTC.

This chain joins TRBV9 and TRBJ2-5; D remains ambiguous. V was pared by 2 bases and J by 5 bases, with 7 bases between. CDR3 size: 12 residues. Germline V gene data show CDR1 as SGDLS and CDR2 as YYNGEE. The chain's CDR3 is CASSVAGETQYF. CDR3 DNA: TGTGCCAGCAGCGTGGCCGGGGAGACCCAGTACTTC.

Only one count was recorded for this clone. The chain links TRBV16 to TRBJ2-7, with 10 nucleotides matching TRBD2. CDR3 length: 16 residues. V lost 6 bases and J lost 2; bases outside the gene matches: 10. The germline V gene has CDR1 KGHSY and CDR2 FQNENV. The CDR3 reads CASSPTGTSAPYEQYF. Written as DNA, the CDR3 is TGTGCCAGCAGTCCTACAGGGACTAGCGCGCCCTACGAGCAGTACTTC.

This clone turned up a few times. This chain joins TRBV6-5 and TRBJ2-4; a possible D gene is TRBD2 (6 bases). The CDR3 contains 14 residues. The ends were cut back, 2 bases at V and 7 bases at J, with 12 bases in the middle. Germline V gives CDR1 MNHEY, CDR2 SVGAGI. DNA for the CDR3: TGTGCCAGCAGTTACGGAGGGCCTGGGAACATTCAGTACTTC. This translates into CASSYGGPGNIQYF.

The gene calls are TRBV11-3 and TRBJ2-7, with D hard to call. CDR1 is SGHNT, CDR2 YENEEA, per germline. CDR3 size: 18 residues. V was clipped by 1 base and J by 0 bases, with 19 bases between them. CDR3 nucleotide sequence: TGTGCCAGCAGCTTAGGCGTAGGAGTGGCCGCCGGCTCCTACGAGCAGTACTTC. The encoded protein is CASSLGVGVAAGSYEQYF.

The chain joins TRBV19 to TRBJ2-5; D gene unclear. V gave up 4 bases and J gave up 7 bases, with 4 bases separating them. CDR1 LNHDA and CDR2 SQIVND come from the germline V gene (reference sequence). This CDR3 has 10 residues. The CDR3 DNA follows: TGTGCCAGTAGTAGCGGGACCCAGTACTTC. This gives the protein CASSSGTQYF. Combining the CDR3 with reference TRBV19 and TRBJ2-5 gives the whole variable domain DGGITQSPKYLFRKEGQNVTLSCEQNLNHDAMYWYRQDPGQGLRLIYYSQIVNDFQKGDIAEGYSVSREKKESFPLTVTSAQKNPTAFYLCASSSGTQYFGPGTRLLVL.

The chain links TRBV5-1 to TRBJ2-3; 7 positions agree with TRBD2. V was pared by 0 bases and J by 5 bases, with 15 bases of the junction left unmatched. Germline V CDR1 and CDR2: SGHRS, YFSETQ. The CDR3 consists of 18 residues. The CDR3: CASSLAGPGRENGDTQYF. In DNA, the CDR3 is TGCGCCAGCAGCTTGGCGGGGCCGGGGCGGGAGAATGGAGATACGCAGTATTTT.

The sample holds one count of this clone. V usage is TRBV27 and J usage is TRBJ1-1, with D unclear. Germline lookup yields CDR1 MNHEY and CDR2 SMNVEV (reference sequence). Trimming removed 7 bases from V and 1 base from J, with 10 bases in between. This CDR3 contains 13 residues. CDR3 sequence (DNA): TGTGCCAGCACTCCACTCGGGAACACTGAAGCTTTCTTT. Translation: CASTPLGNTEAFF.